Presented here are 27 T cell receptor beta chains from one specimen sequenced in a study of CD8 T cells in ankylosing spondylitis (dated by TCRdb to the late 2010s). Receptor libraries were prepared by 5' RACE. The sequencing machine was an Illumina HiSeq 2500. TCRdb ran its own pipeline on the public reads, namely fastp trimming at Q25 and MiXCR clone calling, and kept in-frame beta chains. Each entry is one CDR3 protein sequence, shown with its most common DNA and genes. This sample gives a few hundred thousand distinct CDR3 sequences in total; 20% of them show up just once. Together, the top ten hold about 3.5% of the sample. Sequenced material: blood, either unsorted or a sorted T cell fraction (not recorded which). The receptors shown here come from a female donor with ankylosing spondylitis or in good health (not recorded which).

The chain is built from TRBV6-1 and TRBJ2-7; TRBD1 matches at 8 bases. CDR3 length: 14 amino acids. Germline CDR1 is MNHNS and CDR2 is SASEGT. The ends lost 6 bases at V and 0 bases at J; junction bases unmatched: 4. The CDR3 spells CASRATGVSYEQYF. As DNA, the CDR3 is TGTGCCAGCAGGGCGACAGGGGTCTCCTACGAGCAGTACTTC.

CDR3 bases: TGCGCCAGCAGCCAGAGGACTAGCGGGAGAACAGATACGCAGTATTTT. Its translation is CASSQRTSGRTDTQYF. This chain joins TRBV4-3 and TRBJ2-3, with 13 bases identical to TRBD2. This CDR3 has 16 residues. The germline V gene has CDR1 LGHNA and CDR2 YSLEER. V trimming: 3 bases; J trimming: 3 bases; junction bases outside the gene matches: 3.

This clonotype turned up a few times. This chain connects TRBV28 to TRBJ2-5, with 7 bases aligning to TRBD1. V shed 10 bases and J 6 bases; nucleotides not matched to a gene: 11. Germline V gene lookup returns CDR1 MDHEN and CDR2 SYDVKM. The CDR3 loop spans 13 amino acids. CDR3 region: CATQDRAVQTQYF. For the CDR3, the DNA is TGTGCCACCCAAGACAGGGCTGTGCAGACCCAGTACTTC.

The V and J genes are TRBV7-9 and TRBJ2-3; D remains unclear. Per germline, CDR1 SEHNR and CDR2 FQNEAQ (reference sequence). The V gene lost 5 bases and the J gene lost 1 base, with 10 bases spanning the gap. The CDR3 is made up of 14 amino acids. The CDR3 nucleotides read TGTGCCAGCAGCAAGGTCGTAGGCACAGATACGCAGTATTTT. It specifies CASSKVVGTDTQYF.

This clonotype has only a few counts. The V and J genes are TRBV7-2 and TRBJ2-5; D may correspond to TRBD1 or TRBD2 (5 bases each). In germline, CDR1 is SGHTA, CDR2 FQGNSA. V was cut by 1 base and J by 4 bases, with 10 bases left in between. This CDR3 contains 14 residues. CDR3: CASSLDRGAETQYF. CDR3 DNA: TGTGCCAGCAGCTTAGATCGAGGGGCAGAGACCCAGTACTTC.

Points on this clonotype: At one of its ends the junction is not consistent with the germline gene, which may arise from a read error. The J gene is TRBJ2-1, the V gene TRBV3-1, with 8 bases that match TRBD2. Germline-derived CDR1 and CDR2 are LGHDT and YNNKEL (reference sequence). The CDR3 is 16 residues long. CDR3 protein: CACSQAAGGAGNEQFF. The CDR3 coding sequence is TGTGCCTGCAGCCAAGCCGCGGGGGGAGCCGGGAATGAGCAGTTCTTC.

This chain connects TRBV20-1 to TRBJ1-1, with D perhaps TRBD1 (5 bases). V dropped 0 bases and J dropped 5 bases, with 10 bases sitting between them. CDR1 is DFQATT and CDR2 is SNEGSKA in the germline V gene (reference sequence). The CDR3 contains 13 residues. The CDR3 bases are TGCAGTGCTAGAGATATGAGGGGAACTGAAGCTTTCTTT. Its protein is CSARDMRGTEAFF.

The rearrangement joins TRBV7-8 to TRBJ2-3, with D possibly TRBD1 on 6 matching bases. CDR1 is SGHVS and CDR2 is FQNEAQ in the germline V gene. V lost 7 bases and J lost 2, with 10 bases in between. The CDR3 length is 13 residues. The CDR3 DNA is TGTGCCAGCACGAGGACAGACACAGATACGCAGTATTTT. Translation: CASTRTDTDTQYF.

The V gene is TRBV30, the J gene TRBJ2-3, with D maybe TRBD2 (6 bases). The CDR3 consists of 14 residues. Germline V CDR1 and CDR2: GTSNPN, SVGIG (reference sequence). V lost 2 bases, J lost 4 bases, and 13 bases lay in between. The CDR3 DNA reads TGTGCCTGGAGTCTTGGAGGGCCACCAGATACGCAGTATTTT. Protein product: CAWSLGGPPDTQYF. The entire variable domain, with the rest obtained from reference TRBV30 and TRBJ2-3, is as follows: SQTIHQWPATLVQPVGSPLSLECTVEGTSNPNLYWYRQAAGRGLQLLFYSVGIGQISSEVPQNLSASRPQDRQFILSSKKLLLSDSGFYLCAWSLGGPPDTQYFGPGTRLTVL.

J is TRBJ2-5 and V is TRBV2; TRBD1 matches 7 bases. V trimming: 7 bases; J trimming: 7 bases; junction bases outside the gene matches: 9. This CDR3 comprises 13 residues. In germline, CDR1 is SNHLY, CDR2 FYNNEI. The CDR3: CASIGTASGTQYF. The CDR3 nucleotides are TGTGCCAGCATTGGGACAGCGTCCGGGACCCAGTACTTC.

This clonotype has just a few counts. The V and J genes are TRBV4-3 and TRBJ2-1; D not certain. The CDR3 loop spans 18 amino acids. CDR1 is LGHNA, CDR2 YSLEER, per germline. V was clipped by 0 bases and J by 1 base, with 16 bases between them. The CDR3 DNA reads as TGCGCCAGCAGCCAAGATCGGGCAGCAGCATCTTCCTACAATGAGCAGTTCTTC. Translated, it gives CASSQDRAAASSYNEQFF.

This clonotype was found a few times. The rearrangement uses TRBV7-2 and TRBJ2-1; 11 bases match TRBD1. J lost 10 bases, V lost 2 bases, and 4 bases had no gene match. The CDR3 runs to 14 residues. Per the germline V gene, CDR1 is SGHTA and CDR2 is FQGNSA. CDR3 residues: CASSLRTGGAEQFF. DNA of the CDR3: TGTGCCAGCAGCTTAAGGACAGGGGGCGCCGAGCAGTTCTTC.

The chain carries TRBV7-2 and TRBJ1-4, with 7 positions matching TRBD1. Per germline, CDR1 SGHTA and CDR2 FQGNSA. CDR3 size: 14 residues. V shed 3 bases, J shed 8 bases, and the junction held 6 bases outside the gene matches. The CDR3 sequence is CASSLVGGWEKLFF. The CDR3 coding sequence is TGTGCCAGCAGCTTGGTAGGGGGCTGGGAAAAACTGTTTTTT.

J is TRBJ2-7 and V is TRBV7-7, with no clear D. CDR3 length: 13 residues. Trimming took 1 base from V and 6 from J, leaving 10 bases between them. The V gene's germline CDR1 is SSHAT and CDR2 FNYEAQ (reference sequence). This CDR3 is CASSLVLSSEQYF. CDR3 sequence (DNA): TGTGCCAGCAGCTTAGTGCTTAGCAGCGAGCAGTACTTC.

Many counts were recorded for this clonotype. The gene calls are TRBV12-3 or TRBV12-4 and TRBJ1-2; no reliable D call. The CDR3 is made up of 12 amino acids. Trimming took 2 bases from V and 2 from J, leaving 3 bases between them. The CDR3, as DNA: TGTGCCAGCAGTTTAAGGAACTATGGCTACACCTTC. It yields the protein CASSLRNYGYTF.

V usage is TRBV9 and J usage is TRBJ2-7; TRBD1 matches 8 bases. Germline-derived CDR1 and CDR2 are SGDLS and YYNGEE. Trimming cost V 4 bases and J 3 bases; bases outside gene matches: 9. This CDR3 comprises 15 residues. The CDR3 DNA reads as TGTGCCAGCAGCCCGCAGCCAGGGGGCTTCTACGAGCAGTACTTC. Translating gives CASSPQPGGFYEQYF.

This clonotype has ten or more counts. The chain is built from TRBV12-3 or TRBV12-4 and TRBJ2-2; D is ambiguous. Trimming took 5 bases from V and 4 from J, leaving 8 bases between them. The CDR3 runs to 13 residues. The chain's CDR3 is CASSPGFTGELFF. Written as DNA, the CDR3 is TGTGCCAGCAGTCCAGGATTCACCGGGGAGCTGTTTTTT.

This clonotype was seen only a few times. V gene TRBV6-5 combines with J gene TRBJ2-2, with 8 positions matching TRBD2. Germline V lookup: CDR1 MNHEY, CDR2 SVGAGI. J gave up 6 bases and V 4 bases, and 4 bases lay outside the gene matches. The CDR3 runs 14 residues. CDR3 coding DNA: TGTGCCAGCAGTTGGCGGGGGGAGGCCGGGGAGCTGTTTTTT. Protein product: CASSWRGEAGELFF.

The V gene is TRBV4-3, the J gene TRBJ1-2, with a possible D match to TRBD1 (6 bases). The CDR3 has 18 residues. Germline values: CDR1 LGHNA, CDR2 YSLEER. V was clipped by 1 base and J by 4 bases, with 22 bases between them. The CDR3 coding sequence is TGCGCCAGCAGCCAAGCAGGCCAGGGGTCTCAACTTATCTATGGCTACACCTTC. It specifies CASSQAGQGSQLIYGYTF.

This clonotype has only a few counts. The V call is TRBV10-3, the J call TRBJ1-6; tentatively, D is TRBD1 (6 bases). The V end lost 10 bases, the J end lost 7 bases, and 17 bases lay between the germline ends. Germline CDR1 and CDR2: ENHRY and SYGVKD. The CDR3 has 14 residues. CDR3 nucleotides: TGTGCCACCCGGGGGGGGGCGGAAAATTCACCCCTCCACTTT. It translates to CATRGGAENSPLHF.

The chain joins TRBV3-1 to TRBJ2-1; possibly TRBD1 or TRBD2 for D (5 bases each). The CDR3 loop spans 16 amino acids. V lost 3 bases and J lost 8, with 20 bases in between. Germline assignment: CDR1 LGHDT and CDR2 YNNKEL (reference sequence). Written as DNA, the CDR3 is TGTGCCAGCAGCCAGGGCTCGGGCATCATGGGGGATGAGCAGTTCTTC. Amino acids: CASSQGSGIMGDEQFF.

This rearrangement joins TRBV28 to TRBJ1-4, with a weak D call TRBD1 (5 bases). V lost 3 bases and J 6 bases, leaving 11 bases between the germline ends. The CDR3 is 14 amino acids. The germline gives CDR1 MDHEN, CDR2 SYDVKM. CDR3 sequence (DNA): TGTGCCAGCAGTTTTTGGCAGGGCGATGAAAAACTGTTTTTT. Translation: CASSFWQGDEKLFF.

The DNA for the CDR3 is TGCAGTGCTAGTCAGTGGGACAGTACCTACGAGCAGTACTTC. This codes for CSASQWDSTYEQYF. The chain couples TRBV20-1 to TRBJ2-7; 7 bases match TRBD1. CDR3 size: 14 residues. After removal of 3 bases from V and 2 bases from J, the junction contained 7 bases not matched to a gene. Looked up from germline, CDR1 is DFQATT and CDR2 is SNEGSKA (reference sequence).

This clonotype was counted between two and nine times. The V call is TRBV6-2 or TRBV6-3, the J call TRBJ2-1; 8 bases align to TRBD2. The CDR3 loop spans 17 amino acids. The germline gives CDR1 MNHEY, CDR2 SVGEGT. The V segment lost 0 bases and the J segment 6 bases; nucleotides outside the gene matches: 10. CDR3 coding DNA: TGTGCCAGCAGTTACTCCCGGGGGGGAGCGGGAGTCAATGAGCAGTTCTTC. Residues: CASSYSRGGAGVNEQFF.

The chain carries TRBV10-3 and TRBJ2-6; no reliable D call. The CDR3 is 14 residues long. Deletions cut 6 bases from V and 4 bases from J, with 10 bases between. The V gene's germline CDR1 is ENHRY and CDR2 SYGVKD. DNA for the CDR3: TGTGCCATCAGCACAGTGTCCGGGGCCAACGTCCTGACTTTC. Protein product: CAISTVSGANVLTF.

This clonotype was counted a few times. The chain combines TRBV7-9 with TRBJ2-4; 7 nucleotides agree with TRBD1. The germline CDR1 and CDR2 sequences are SEHNR and FQNEAQ (reference sequence). V lost 4 bases, J lost 5 bases, and 8 bases stayed unmatched. The CDR3 has 15 amino acids. CDR3 sequence reads: CASSYGTVVENIQYF. CDR3 coding DNA: TGTGCCAGCAGCTATGGGACAGTGGTCGAAAACATTCAGTACTTC. The whole variable domain, filled in from reference TRBV7-9 and TRBJ2-4, reads DTGVSQNPRHKITKRGQNVTFRCDPISEHNRLYWYRQTLGQGPEFLTYFQNEAQLEKSRLLSDRFSAERPKGSFSTLEIQRTEQGDSAMYLCASSYGTVVENIQYFGAGTRLSVL.

As regards this clonotype: Sequence at one end of the junction differs from germline and may be a read error. V and J are TRBV12-3 or TRBV12-4 and TRBJ2-7; D might be TRBD2 (7 bases). CDR3 size: 19 residues. CDR3 in DNA: TGTGCCAGCAGTTCCACGGGGGGCTCGTTTTATCTAGGGGACTACGAGCAGTATTTC. This translates into CASSSTGGSFYLGDYEQYF.